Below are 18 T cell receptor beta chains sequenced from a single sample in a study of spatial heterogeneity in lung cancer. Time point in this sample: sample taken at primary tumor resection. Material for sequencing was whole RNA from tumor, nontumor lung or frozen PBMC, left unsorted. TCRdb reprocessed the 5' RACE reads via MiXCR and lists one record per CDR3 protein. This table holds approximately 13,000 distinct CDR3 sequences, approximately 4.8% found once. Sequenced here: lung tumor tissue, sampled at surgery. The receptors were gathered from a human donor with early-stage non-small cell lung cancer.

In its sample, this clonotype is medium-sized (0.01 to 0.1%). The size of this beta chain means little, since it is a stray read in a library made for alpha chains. CDR3 nucleotide sequence: TGTGCCAGCAGTTACCAACAGATGAACACTGAAGCTTTCTTT. This codes for CASSYQQMNTEAFF. V usage is TRBV6-5 and J usage is TRBJ1-1; D call uncertain. The CDR3 has 14 amino acids. In germline, CDR1 is MNHEY, CDR2 SVGAGI. V was clipped by 2 bases and J by 0 bases, with 7 bases between them.

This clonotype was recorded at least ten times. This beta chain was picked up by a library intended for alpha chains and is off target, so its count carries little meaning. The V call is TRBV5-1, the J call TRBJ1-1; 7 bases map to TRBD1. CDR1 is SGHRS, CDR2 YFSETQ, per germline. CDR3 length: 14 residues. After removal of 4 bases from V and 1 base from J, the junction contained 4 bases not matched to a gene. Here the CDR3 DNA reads TGCGCCAGCAGCCGCGGGACAGAGAACACTGAAGCTTTCTTT. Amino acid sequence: CASSRGTENTEAFF. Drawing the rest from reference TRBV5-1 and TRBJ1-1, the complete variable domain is KAGVTQTPRYLIKTRGQQVTLSCSPISGHRSVSWYQQTPGQGLQFLFEYFSETQRNKGNFPGRFSGRQFSNSRSEMNVSTLELGDSALYLCASSRGTENTEAFFGQGTRLTVV.

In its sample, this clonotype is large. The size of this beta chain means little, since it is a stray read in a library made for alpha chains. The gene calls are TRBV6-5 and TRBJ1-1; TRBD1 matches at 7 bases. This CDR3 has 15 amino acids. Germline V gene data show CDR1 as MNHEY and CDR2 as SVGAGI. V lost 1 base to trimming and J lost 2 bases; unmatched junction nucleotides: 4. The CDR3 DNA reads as TGTGCCAGCAGTTACTACGGGACAGCAAACACTGAAGCTTTCTTT. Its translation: CASSYYGTANTEAFF.

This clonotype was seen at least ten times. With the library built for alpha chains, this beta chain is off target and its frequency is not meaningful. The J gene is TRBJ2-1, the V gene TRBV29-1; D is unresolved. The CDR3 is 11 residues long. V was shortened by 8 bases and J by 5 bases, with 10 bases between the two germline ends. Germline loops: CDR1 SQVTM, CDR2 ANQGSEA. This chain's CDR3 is CSIRRDNEQFF. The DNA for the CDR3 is TGCAGCATCAGACGGGACAATGAGCAGTTCTTC.

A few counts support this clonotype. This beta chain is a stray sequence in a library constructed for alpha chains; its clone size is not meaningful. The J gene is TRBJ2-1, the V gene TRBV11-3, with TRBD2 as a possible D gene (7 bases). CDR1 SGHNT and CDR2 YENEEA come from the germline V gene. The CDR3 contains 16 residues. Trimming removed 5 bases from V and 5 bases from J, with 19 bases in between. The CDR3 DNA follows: TGTGCCAGCAGCCCCCCGAAGGCGGGGGCAAACAATGAGCAGTTCTTC. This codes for CASSPPKAGANNEQFF.

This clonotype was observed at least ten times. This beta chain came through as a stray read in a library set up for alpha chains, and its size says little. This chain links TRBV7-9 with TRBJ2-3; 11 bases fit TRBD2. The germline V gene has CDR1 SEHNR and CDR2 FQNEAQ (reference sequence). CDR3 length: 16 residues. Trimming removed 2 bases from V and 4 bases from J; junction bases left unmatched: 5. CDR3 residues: CASSLFTSGSSDTQYF. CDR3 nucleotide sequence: TGTGCCAGCAGCTTATTCACTAGCGGGAGCTCAGATACGCAGTATTTT.

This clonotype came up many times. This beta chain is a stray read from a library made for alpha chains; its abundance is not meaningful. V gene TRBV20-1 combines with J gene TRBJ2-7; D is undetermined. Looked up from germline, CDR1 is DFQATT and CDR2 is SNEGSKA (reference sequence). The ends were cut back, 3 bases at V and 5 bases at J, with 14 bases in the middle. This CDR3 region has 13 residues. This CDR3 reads CSASRQVGNEQYF. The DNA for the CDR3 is TGCAGTGCTAGTCGGCAGGTTGGGAACGAGCAGTACTTC.

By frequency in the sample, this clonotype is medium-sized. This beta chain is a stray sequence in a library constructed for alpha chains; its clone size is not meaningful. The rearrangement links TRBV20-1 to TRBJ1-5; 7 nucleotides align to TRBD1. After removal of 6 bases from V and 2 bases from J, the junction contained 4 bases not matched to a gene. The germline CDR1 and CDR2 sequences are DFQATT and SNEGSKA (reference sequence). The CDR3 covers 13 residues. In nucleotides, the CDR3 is TGCAGTGCCCAGGGACAGCGCAATCAGCCCCAGCATTTT. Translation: CSAQGQRNQPQHF.

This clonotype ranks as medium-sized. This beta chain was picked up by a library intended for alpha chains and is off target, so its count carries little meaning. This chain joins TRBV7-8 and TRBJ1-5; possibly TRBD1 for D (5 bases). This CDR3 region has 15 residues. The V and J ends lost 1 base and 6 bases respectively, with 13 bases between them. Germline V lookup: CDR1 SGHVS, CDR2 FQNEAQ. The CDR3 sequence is CASSLVARARQPQHF. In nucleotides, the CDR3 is TGTGCCAGCAGCTTAGTGGCCAGGGCGCGTCAGCCCCAGCATTTT.

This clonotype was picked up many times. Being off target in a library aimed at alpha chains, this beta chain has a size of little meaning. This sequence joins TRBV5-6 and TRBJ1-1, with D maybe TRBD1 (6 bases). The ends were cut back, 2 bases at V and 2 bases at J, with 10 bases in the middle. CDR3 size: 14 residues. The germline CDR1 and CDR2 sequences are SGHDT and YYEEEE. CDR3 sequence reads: CASSFGQLNTEAFF. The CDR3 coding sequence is TGTGCCAGCAGCTTTGGACAGTTAAACACTGAAGCTTTCTTT.

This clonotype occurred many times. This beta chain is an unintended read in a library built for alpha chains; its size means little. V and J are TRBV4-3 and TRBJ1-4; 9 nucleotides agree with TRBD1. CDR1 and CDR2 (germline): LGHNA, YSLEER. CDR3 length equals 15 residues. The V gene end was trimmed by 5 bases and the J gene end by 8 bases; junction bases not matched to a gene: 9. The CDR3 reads CASSYFRDREEKLFF. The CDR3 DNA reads TGCGCCAGCAGCTACTTCCGGGACAGGGAGGAAAAACTGTTTTTT.

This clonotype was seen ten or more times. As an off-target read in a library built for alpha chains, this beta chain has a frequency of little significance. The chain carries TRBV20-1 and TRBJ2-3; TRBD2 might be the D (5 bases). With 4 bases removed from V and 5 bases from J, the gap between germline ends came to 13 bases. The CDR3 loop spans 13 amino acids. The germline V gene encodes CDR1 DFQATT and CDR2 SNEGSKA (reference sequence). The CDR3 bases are TGCAGTGCTATCTTCGGACTGGTAGATACGCAGTATTTT. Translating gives CSAIFGLVDTQYF.

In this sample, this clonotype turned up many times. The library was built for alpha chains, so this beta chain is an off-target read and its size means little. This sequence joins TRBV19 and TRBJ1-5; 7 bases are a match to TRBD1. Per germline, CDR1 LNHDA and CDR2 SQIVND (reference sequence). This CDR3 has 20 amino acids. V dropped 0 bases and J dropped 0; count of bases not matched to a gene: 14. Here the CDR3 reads CASSIDPGRGRGHSNQPQHF. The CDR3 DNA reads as TGTGCCAGTAGTATAGACCCGGGACGGGGAAGGGGGCATAGCAATCAGCCCCAGCATTTT.

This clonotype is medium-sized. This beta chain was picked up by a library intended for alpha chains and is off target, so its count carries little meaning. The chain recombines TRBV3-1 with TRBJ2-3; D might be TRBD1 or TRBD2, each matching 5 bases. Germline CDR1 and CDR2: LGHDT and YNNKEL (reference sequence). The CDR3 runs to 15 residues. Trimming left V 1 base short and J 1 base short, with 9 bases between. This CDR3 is CASSQVGPGTDTQYF. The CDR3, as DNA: TGTGCCAGCAGCCAAGTGGGACCGGGCACAGATACGCAGTATTTT.

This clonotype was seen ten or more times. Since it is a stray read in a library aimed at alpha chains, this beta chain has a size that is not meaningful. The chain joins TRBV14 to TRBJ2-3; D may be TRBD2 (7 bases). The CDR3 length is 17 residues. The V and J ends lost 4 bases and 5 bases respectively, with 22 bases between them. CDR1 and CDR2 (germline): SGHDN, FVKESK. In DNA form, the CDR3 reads TGTGCCAGCAGCCGACCTATTGCGCGGGGGCTAGGAGATACGCAGTATTTT. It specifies CASSRPIARGLGDTQYF.

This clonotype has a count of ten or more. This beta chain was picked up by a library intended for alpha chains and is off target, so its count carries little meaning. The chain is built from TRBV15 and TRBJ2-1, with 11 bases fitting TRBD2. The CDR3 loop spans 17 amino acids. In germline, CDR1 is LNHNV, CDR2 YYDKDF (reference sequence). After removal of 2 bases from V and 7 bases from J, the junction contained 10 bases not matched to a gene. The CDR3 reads CATSRQTLAGGRNEQFF. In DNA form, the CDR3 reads TGTGCCACCAGCAGACAAACCCTAGCGGGAGGAAGGAATGAGCAGTTCTTC.

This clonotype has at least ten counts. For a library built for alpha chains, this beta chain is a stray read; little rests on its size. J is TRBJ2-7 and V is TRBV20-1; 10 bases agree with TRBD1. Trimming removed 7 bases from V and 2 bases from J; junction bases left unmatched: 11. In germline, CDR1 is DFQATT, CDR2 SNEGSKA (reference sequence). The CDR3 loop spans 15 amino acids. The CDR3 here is CSVRPGQGNTYEQYF. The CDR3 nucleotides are TGCAGTGTCCGACCGGGACAGGGGAACACCTACGAGCAGTACTTC.

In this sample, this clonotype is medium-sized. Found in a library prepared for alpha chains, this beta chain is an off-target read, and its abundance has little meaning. In DNA form, the CDR3 reads TGTGCCAGCAGTTTACAGGGTTATGAGGGGGCCCAGCATTTT. Translation gives CASSLQGYEGAQHF. V is TRBV28 and J is TRBJ1-5; weak D call: TRBD1 (6 bases). CDR1 MDHEN and CDR2 SYDVKM come from the germline V gene. The V end was cut by 2 bases, the J end by 11 bases, with 16 bases between. There are 14 residues in the CDR3.